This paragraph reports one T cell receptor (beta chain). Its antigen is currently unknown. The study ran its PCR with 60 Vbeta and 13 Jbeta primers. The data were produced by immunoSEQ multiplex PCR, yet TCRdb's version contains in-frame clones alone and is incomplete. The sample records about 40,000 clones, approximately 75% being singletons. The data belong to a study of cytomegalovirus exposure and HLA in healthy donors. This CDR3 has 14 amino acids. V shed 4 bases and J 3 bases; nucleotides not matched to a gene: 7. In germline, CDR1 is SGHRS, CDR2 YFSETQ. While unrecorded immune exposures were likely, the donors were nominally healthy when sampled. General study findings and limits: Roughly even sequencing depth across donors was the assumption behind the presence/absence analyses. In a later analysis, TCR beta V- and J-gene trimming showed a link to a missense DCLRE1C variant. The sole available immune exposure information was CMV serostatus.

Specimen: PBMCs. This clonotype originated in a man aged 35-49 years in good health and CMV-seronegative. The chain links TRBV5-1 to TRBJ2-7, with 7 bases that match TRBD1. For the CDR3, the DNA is TGCGCCAGCAGCCCGGGACAGCTAAACTACGAGCAGTACTTC. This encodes CASSPGQLNYEQYF.